Below, one T cell receptor (beta chain) is given with its context. This entry comes from a study of CD8+ T cells in alopecia areata. Treatment described: oral pan-JAK inhibitor, 5-10 mg twice daily. RNA extraction was followed by reverse transcription into cDNA, which acted as the sequencing template. The assay was immunoSEQ multiplex PCR, and TCRdb's table has in-frame clones only and misses some. The table has roughly 190,000 clones, 45% to 65% seen once. The TCR sequence derives from a human donor with alopecia areata. The source material was CD4+ T cells sorted from blood, sampled at week 4, from a patient treated with tofacitinib.

CDR3 region: CASSGEGLGEQYF. The DNA for the CDR3 is TGTGCCAGCAGCGGGGAGGGGCTGGGGGAGCAGTACTTC. The J gene is TRBJ2-7, the V gene TRBV11-2, with 7 bases identical to TRBD2. Germline CDR1 and CDR2: SGHAT and FQNNGV. The CDR3 consists of 13 residues. With V trimmed by 5 bases and J by 7 bases, 8 bases remained unmatched.